This TCR beta chain was obtained from a study of blood T cells in healthy people across ages. Overall study results and limits: A roughly linear age-dependent decrease characterized TCR beta diversity per million T cells.

Concerning this clonotype itself: The antigen is undetermined. A read error may be the cause here, since a much bigger clone is one base away.

The use of a sample-barcoded 5' primer and a J-beta primer mix characterized a second PCR of roughly 6 to 11 cycles. The authors tagged each cDNA molecule using a template-switch adaptor with 12 random nucleotides. MiXCR, applied by TCRdb to the 5' RACE reads, yields one record per CDR3 protein. The sample includes 380,000 or so distinct CDR3 sequences, 45% to 60% of them seen just once. The CDR3 consists of 13 residues. Germline loops: CDR1 MNHNY, CDR2 SVGAGI (reference sequence). Healthy Caucasian individuals from Russia aged about 6 to 95 were enrolled as donors. The chain links TRBV6-6 to TRBJ1-2; 7 nucleotides line up with TRBD1. The source is a man aged 60-69 years in good health. The sequenced sample consisted of blood. The CDR3 DNA sequence: TGTGCCGCAAAGACAGGGTATAACTATGGCTTCACCTTC. Encoded protein: CAAKTGYNYGFTF.